This T cell receptor (beta chain) was recovered during a study of blood T cell repertoires in COVID-19. As for the study in general: The United States, Italy and Spain provided the acute and convalescent COVID-19 samples. Sources were T cells, B-cell-depleted T cells, or PBMCs; the material itself was cDNA or gDNA.

As processed by the authors: Amplifying reference gene primers gave estimates of nucleated cell counts. Using immunoSEQ multiplex PCR, the repertoire was profiled, and TCRdb retains in-frame clones only, with some absent. Clonal size and the V and J genes are those of that table, whereas D and trimming came from the DNA. The sample carries 80,000 to 95,000 clones, roughly 75% recorded once. The CDR3 is 17 amino acids. CDR1 is SNHLY and CDR2 is FYNNEI in the germline V gene. Trimming took 4 bases from V and 2 from J, leaving 17 bases between them. The sequencing input was peripheral blood. The chain carries TRBV2 and TRBJ1-4; D is possibly TRBD1 (5 bases). The sequence was collected from a woman aged 50 to 65 with acute or convalescent COVID-19. Here the CDR3 DNA reads TGTGCCAGCAGTGTCAACCCAGCAGACAGTACTAATGAAAAACTGTTTTTT. Its protein is CASSVNPADSTNEKLFF.